Below, 27 T cell receptor beta chains from the same sample are listed, as sequenced in a study of blood T cells in healthy people across ages. PCR was performed a second time for about 7 to 12 cycles using a sample-barcoded 5' primer and a J-beta primer mix. Via MiXCR, TCRdb re-called the 5' RACE reads, giving one row per CDR3 protein. The profile shows roughly 2 million distinct CDR3 sequences, about 50% of them singletons. Sequencing was carried out using blood. The receptors stem from a woman aged 40 to 49 in good health.

This clonotype was picked up a small number of times. The chain recombines TRBV20-1 with TRBJ1-2; 8 nucleotides agree with TRBD1. V trimming: 0 bases; J trimming: 3 bases; junction bases outside the gene matches: 12. Germline lookup yields CDR1 DFQATT and CDR2 SNEGSKA (reference sequence). The CDR3 extends over 17 amino acids. The CDR3, as DNA: TGCAGTGCTAGAGACGTAAGAGCAGGGGGCGCACACTATGGCTACACCTTC. It encodes CSARDVRAGGAHYGYTF.

A few counts support this clonotype. The gene calls are TRBV7-2 and TRBJ2-3; D might be TRBD2 (5 bases). V lost 1 base, J lost 2 bases, and 13 bases lay in between. The germline V gene has CDR1 SGHTA and CDR2 FQGNSA. This CDR3 is 16 amino acids long. CDR3 sequence (DNA): TGTGCCAGCAGCTTAGTTATAGCTAGCTACACAGATACGCAGTATTTT. Translating gives CASSLVIASYTDTQYF.

A few counts support this clonotype. This rearrangement joins TRBV7-9 to TRBJ2-7; D is perhaps TRBD1 (6 bases). Looked up from germline, CDR1 is SEHNR and CDR2 is FQNEAQ (reference sequence). This CDR3 is built from 14 residues. Deletions cut 0 bases from V and 3 bases from J, with 9 bases between. This CDR3 is CASSLAWTVYEQYF. In nucleotides, the CDR3 is TGTGCCAGCAGCTTAGCCTGGACAGTCTACGAGCAGTACTTC.

This clonotype was detected a few times. This rearrangement joins TRBV6-5 to TRBJ2-1; 8 bases match TRBD1. V dropped 2 bases and J dropped 1; count of bases not matched to a gene: 7. The CDR3 totals 17 residues. CDR1 is MNHEY, CDR2 SVGAGI, per germline. DNA of the CDR3: TGTGCCAGCAGTTACCAACAGGGGGAAGATTCCTACAATGAGCAGTTCTTC. It codes for CASSYQQGEDSYNEQFF.

CDR3 loop: CASSAHMGTSGGAVDNEQFF. The CDR3 DNA sequence: TGTGCCAGCAGCGCGCATATGGGGACTAGCGGGGGGGCCGTAGACAATGAGCAGTTCTTC. The J gene is TRBJ2-1, the V gene TRBV9; 16 bases are a match to TRBD2. This CDR3 comprises 20 residues. V trimming: 3 bases; J trimming: 5 bases; junction bases outside the gene matches: 14. CDR1 is SGDLS, CDR2 YYNGEE, per germline.

With regard to this clonotype: The junction and the germline gene differ at one end; a read error may be behind it. The chain joins TRBV7-8 to TRBJ2-7, with D possibly being TRBD1 (5 bases). CDR3 size: 15 residues. From germline, CDR1 is SGHVS and CDR2 FQNEAQ. DNA of the CDR3: TGTGCCAACAGCTTAGTTCTAGGGGTTGACTACGAGCAGTACTTC. Its protein product is CANSLVLGVDYEQYF.

The chain carries TRBV6-5 and TRBJ2-3; D is perhaps TRBD1 or TRBD2 (6 bases each). Trimming took 7 bases from V and 2 from J, leaving 19 bases between them. Germline CDR1 reads MNHEY; CDR2 reads SVGAGI. The CDR3 has 16 amino acids. CDR3 loop: CASTPEGGLNTDTQYF. The CDR3 DNA is TGTGCCAGCACCCCAGAGGGGGGCCTTAACACAGATACGCAGTATTTT.

This clonotype was counted a few times. One end of the junction does not line up with germline, which may come from a read error. This sequence joins TRBV6-5 and TRBJ2-7, with 7 positions matching TRBD2. The CDR3 is made up of 13 amino acids. Germline assignment: CDR1 MNHEY and CDR2 SVGAGI. DNA of the CDR3: TGTGCCAGCAGTGACTCGGGAGGCGCCGAGCAGTACTTC. Translated, it gives CASSDSGGAEQYF.

This chain uses TRBV12-3 or TRBV12-4 with TRBJ1-4, with D possibly matching TRBD1 (6 bases). The CDR3 spans 15 residues. V was clipped by 10 bases and J by 6 bases, with 21 bases between them. This chain's CDR3 is CATARGAAGHEKLFF. CDR3 sequence (DNA): TGTGCCACAGCACGGGGGGCAGCCGGTCATGAAAAACTGTTTTTT.

Remarks on this clonotype: The junction departs from the called germline gene at one end, perhaps through a read error. V gene TRBV4-1 combines with J gene TRBJ2-7, with 12 bases identical to TRBD2. The CDR3 is 21 amino acids. CDR1 is MGHRA and CDR2 is YSYEKL in the germline V gene. The CDR3 coding sequence is TGCGCCAGCAGCCAAGTAAGCACGACAGGGGCGACTAGCGGGGGATCCTACGGGCAGTACTTC. As protein: CASSQVSTTGATSGGSYGQYF.

This chain's CDR3 is CASSPPGGHYGYTF. CDR3 bases: TGTGCCAGCAGTCCTCCAGGGGGGCACTATGGCTACACCTTC. J is TRBJ1-2 and V is TRBV6-2 or TRBV6-3; 7 nucleotides align to TRBD1. Germline CDR1 is MNHEY and CDR2 is SVGEGT. The CDR3 has 14 amino acids. V lost 5 bases and J lost 3; bases outside the gene matches: 6.

The V call is TRBV29-1, the J call TRBJ1-2; D ambiguous. V was clipped by 3 bases and J by 2 bases, with 10 bases between them. Germline V gene sequence: CDR1 SQVTM, CDR2 ANQGSEA. The CDR3 consists of 13 residues. The chain's CDR3 is CSVDYRGNYGYTF. CDR3 DNA sequence: TGCAGCGTTGATTATCGTGGGAACTATGGCTACACCTTC.

This clonotype came up a few times. V usage is TRBV27 and J usage is TRBJ2-4; D is uncertain. Germline CDR1 and CDR2: MNHEY and SMNVEV (reference sequence). V was shortened by 2 bases and J by 0 bases, with 5 bases between the two germline ends. The CDR3 extends over 14 amino acids. Written as DNA, the CDR3 is TGTGCCAGCAGTTTAGGTCGAGCCAAAAACATTCAGTACTTC. Translating it yields CASSLGRAKNIQYF.

V is TRBV7-6 and J is TRBJ2-7, with TRBD1 matching over 9 bases. Looked up from germline, CDR1 is SGHVS and CDR2 is FNYEAQ. V shed 4 bases, J shed 1 base, and the junction held 5 bases outside the gene matches. This CDR3 spans 15 amino acids. Written as DNA, the CDR3 is TGTGCCAGCAGCTCAGGGACAGGGAAATCCTACGAGCAGTACTTC. Translated, it gives CASSSGTGKSYEQYF. Complete variable domain (other parts from reference TRBV7-6 and TRBJ2-7): GAGVSQSPRYKVTKRGQDVALRCDPISGHVSLYWYRQALGQGPEFLTYFNYEAQQDKSGLPNDRFSAERPEGSISTLTIQRTEQRDSAMYRCASSSGTGKSYEQYFGPGTRLTVT.

This chain joins TRBV3-1 and TRBJ1-2; TRBD1 might be the D (6 bases). From germline, CDR1 is LGHDT and CDR2 YNNKEL (reference sequence). Trimming shortened V by 0 bases and J by 2 bases, and 10 bases separated the two germline ends. This CDR3 comprises 15 residues. The CDR3 DNA sequence: TGTGCCAGCAGCCAAGATTGGACAGAGAACTATGGCTACACCTTC. Translated: CASSQDWTENYGYTF.

The V gene is TRBV9, the J gene TRBJ1-6; 11 bases line up with TRBD1. J was trimmed by 10 bases and V by 4 bases; bases with no gene match: 7. Looked up from germline, CDR1 is SGDLS and CDR2 is YYNGEE. This CDR3 spans 15 amino acids. The CDR3 is CASSSTGTGGSPLHF. DNA for the CDR3: TGTGCCAGCAGCTCTACCGGGACAGGGGGATCACCCCTCCACTTT.

The rearrangement uses TRBV6-2 or TRBV6-3 and TRBJ2-3; a weak D match, TRBD1 (6 bases). The CDR3 totals 13 residues. V was trimmed by 8 bases and J by 2 bases, leaving 11 bases between them. The germline gives CDR1 MNHEY, CDR2 SVGEGT. The CDR3 reads CASVRGHTDTQYF. The CDR3 nucleotides read TGTGCCAGCGTCCGGGGACACACAGATACGCAGTATTTT.

This rearrangement joins TRBV12-3 or TRBV12-4 to TRBJ1-1; D is uncertain. V was cut by 7 bases and J by 3 bases, with 24 bases left in between. The CDR3 has 17 amino acids. This CDR3 reads CASTASLVAGFDTEAFF. In DNA, the CDR3 is TGTGCCAGCACCGCATCTCTGGTGGCGGGATTTGACACTGAAGCTTTCTTT.

The V call is TRBV28, the J call TRBJ2-7, with D tentatively TRBD1 (6 bases). The CDR3 runs 14 residues. Germline CDR1 is MDHEN and CDR2 is SYDVKM. Trimming pared 5 bases from V and 3 bases from J, leaving 14 bases between. CDR3 sequence (DNA): TGTGCCAGCAGTCTACAGGGTGGTCGCTACGAGCAGTACTTC. This gives the protein CASSLQGGRYEQYF. Together with reference TRBV28 and TRBJ2-7, the CDR3 gives the full variable domain: DVKVTQSSRYLVKRTGEKVFLECVQDMDHENMFWYRQDPGLGLRLIYFSYDVKMKEKGDIPEGYSVSREKKERFSLILESASTNQTSMYLCASSLQGGRYEQYFGPGTRLTVT.

The chain employs TRBV27 and TRBJ1-2, with 11 bases that match TRBD1. The germline V gene has CDR1 MNHEY and CDR2 SMNVEV (reference sequence). The V and J ends lost 5 bases and 0 bases, in that order; junction bases with no gene match: 8. The CDR3 consists of 17 residues. The CDR3 is CASSTRDRGRANYGYTF. The CDR3 DNA reads TGTGCCAGCAGTACACGGGACAGGGGGAGAGCTAACTATGGCTACACCTTC.

In its sample, this clonotype was seen a few times. The chain carries TRBV11-1 and TRBJ2-3; weak D call: TRBD2 (6 bases). The germline V gene encodes CDR1 SGHAT and CDR2 FQDESV (reference sequence). V was pared by 1 base and J by 2 bases, with 10 bases between. The CDR3 is made up of 15 amino acids. The CDR3 sequence: CASSLEGGVTDTQYF. CDR3 DNA: TGTGCCAGCAGCTTAGAAGGCGGGGTCACAGATACGCAGTATTTT.

This rearrangement joins TRBV7-9 to TRBJ1-2, with D unresolved. Germline assignment: CDR1 SEHNR and CDR2 FQNEAQ (reference sequence). The CDR3 runs 17 residues. V was pared by 1 base and J by 4 bases, with 19 bases between. Here the CDR3 DNA reads TGTGCCAGCAGCTTAGGCCGTTCGGGCGGTTTGGCCTATGGCTACACCTTC. Its protein is CASSLGRSGGLAYGYTF.

About this clonotype itself: Mismatch with germline at one junction end may stem from a read error. The chain uses TRBV4-2 and TRBJ1-2; 10 bases are a match to TRBD1. Per germline, CDR1 LGHNA and CDR2 YNFKEQ. CDR3 length: 16 residues. The DNA for the CDR3 is TGTACCAGCAGCCGAGGACAGGGGGAAACTAACTATGGCTACACCTTC. As protein: CTSSRGQGETNYGYTF.

Written as DNA, the CDR3 is TGTGCCAGCAGTTCGACACAGGGGGCCCCTGTACCTGAAGCTTTCTTT. This sequence encodes CASSSTQGAPVPEAFF. The rearrangement joins TRBV27 to TRBJ1-1; the match to TRBD1 covers 9 bases. The V and J ends lost 4 bases and 6 bases, in that order; junction bases with no gene match: 12. CDR3 length: 16 amino acids. Germline V lookup: CDR1 MNHEY, CDR2 SMNVEV (reference sequence).

In regard to this clonotype: One end of the junction does not line up with germline, which may come from a read error. The chain employs TRBV11-1 and TRBJ2-1, with a tentative D call TRBD1 (5 bases). The J call may be mistaken, given a closer DNA end match to TRBJ2-7. Germline V CDR1 and CDR2: SGHAT, FQDESV (reference sequence). The CDR3 contains 13 residues. The CDR3 bases are TGTGCCGGCAGCCTCGGACATGCCTACGAGCAGTACTTC. Its translation: CAGSLGHAYEQYF.

This chain uses TRBV12-3 or TRBV12-4 with TRBJ2-3, with TRBD2 matching over 10 bases. CDR3 size: 15 residues. J was trimmed by 2 bases and V by 8 bases; bases with no gene match: 7. This CDR3 reads CASGYLAGATDTQYF. The CDR3 coding sequence is TGTGCCAGCGGATATCTAGCGGGAGCCACAGATACGCAGTATTTT.

In its sample, this clonotype was seen a few times. The chain links TRBV5-1 to TRBJ1-2; D may be TRBD1 (5 bases). Per germline, CDR1 SGHRS and CDR2 YFSETQ. The germline V and J ends were trimmed by 5 bases and 4 bases, with 15 bases remaining between them. The CDR3 length is 14 residues. The CDR3 nucleotides read TGCGCCAGCAGGTCCGGGACCGAGATCTATGGCTACACCTTC. Translation gives CASRSGTEIYGYTF. The whole variable domain, remainder taken from reference TRBV5-1 and TRBJ1-2, is KAGVTQTPRYLIKTRGQQVTLSCSPISGHRSVSWYQQTPGQGLQFLFEYFSETQRNKGNFPGRFSGRQFSNSRSEMNVSTLELGDSALYLCASRSGTEIYGYTFGSGTRLTVV.